The following is a T cell receptor beta chain sequence with its context. This entry is derived from a study of memory CD4+ T cells and cytomegalovirus serostatus. Background on the study: This sample comes from healthy Belgian adults, under 10 CMV seropositive, 24 seronegative.

The sort gate was single viable CD3+CD4+CD8-CD45RO+ cells for memory CD4+ T cells. Serostatus was set by detecting CMV pp150, pp28, p38, p52 IgG. Sequenced by immunoSEQ multiplex PCR; TCRdb stores in-frame clones only, minus some. Of 40,000 to 45,000 clones in the sample, roughly 83% were seen once. The sample taken for sequencing was memory CD4+ T cells from blood. This clonotype originated in an adult in good health and CMV-seronegative.

In DNA form, the CDR3 reads TGTGCCATCAGCCAGGGCTGGGACTCTGGAAACACCATATATTTT. Translation gives CAISQGWDSGNTIYF. The rearrangement uses TRBV10-3 and TRBJ1-3, with D possibly matching TRBD1 (5 bases). The V end was cut by 6 bases, the J end by 0 bases, with 12 bases between. There are 15 residues in the CDR3. Germline assignment: CDR1 ENHRY and CDR2 SYGVKD.